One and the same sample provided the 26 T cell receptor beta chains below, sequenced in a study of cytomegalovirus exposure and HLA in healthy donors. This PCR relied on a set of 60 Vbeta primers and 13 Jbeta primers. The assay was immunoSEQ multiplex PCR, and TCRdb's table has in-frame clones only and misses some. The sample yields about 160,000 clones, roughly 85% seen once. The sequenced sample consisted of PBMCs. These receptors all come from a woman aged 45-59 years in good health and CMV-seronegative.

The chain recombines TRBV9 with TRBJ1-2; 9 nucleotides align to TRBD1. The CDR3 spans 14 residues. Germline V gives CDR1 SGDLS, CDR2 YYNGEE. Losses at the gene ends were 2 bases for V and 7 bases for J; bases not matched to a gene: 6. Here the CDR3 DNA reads TGTGCCAGCAGCGTGTTGACAGGGGGAGGTGGCTACACCTTC. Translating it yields CASSVLTGGGGYTF.

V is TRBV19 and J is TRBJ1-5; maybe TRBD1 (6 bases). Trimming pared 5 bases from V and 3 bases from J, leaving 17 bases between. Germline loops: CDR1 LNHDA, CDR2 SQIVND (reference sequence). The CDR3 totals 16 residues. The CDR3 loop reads CASSDRDTQLNQPQHF. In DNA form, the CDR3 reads TGTGCCAGTAGTGACCGGGACACACAACTCAATCAGCCCCAGCATTTT.

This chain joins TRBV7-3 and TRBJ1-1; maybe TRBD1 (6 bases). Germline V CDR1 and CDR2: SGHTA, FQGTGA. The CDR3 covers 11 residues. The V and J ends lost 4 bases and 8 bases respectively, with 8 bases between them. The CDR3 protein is CASSSTGEAFF. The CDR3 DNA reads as TGTGCCAGCAGCTCGACAGGCGAAGCTTTCTTT.

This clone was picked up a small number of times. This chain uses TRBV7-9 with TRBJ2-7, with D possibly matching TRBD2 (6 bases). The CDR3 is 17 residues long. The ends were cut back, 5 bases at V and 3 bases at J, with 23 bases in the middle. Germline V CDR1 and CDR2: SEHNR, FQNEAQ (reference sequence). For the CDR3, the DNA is TGTGCCAGCAGCCCCCTCCCACCGGGACTTATAAACTACGAGCAGTACTTC. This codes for CASSPLPPGLINYEQYF. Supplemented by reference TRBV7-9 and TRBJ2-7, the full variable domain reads DTGVSQNPRHKITKRGQNVTFRCDPISEHNRLYWYRQTLGQGPEFLTYFQNEAQLEKSRLLSDRFSAERPKGSFSTLEIQRTEQGDSAMYLCASSPLPPGLINYEQYFGPGTRLTVT.

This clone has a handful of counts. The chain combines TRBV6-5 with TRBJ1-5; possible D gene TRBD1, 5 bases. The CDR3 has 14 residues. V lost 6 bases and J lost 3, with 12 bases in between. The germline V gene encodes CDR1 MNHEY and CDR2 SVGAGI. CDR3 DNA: TGTGCCAGCAGACTCCCAGGGATCAATCAGCCCCAGCATTTT. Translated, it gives CASRLPGINQPQHF.

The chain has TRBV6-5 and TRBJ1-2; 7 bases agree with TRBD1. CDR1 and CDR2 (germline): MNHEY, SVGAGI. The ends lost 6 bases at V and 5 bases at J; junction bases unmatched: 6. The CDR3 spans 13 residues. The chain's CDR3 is CASSRQGRYGYTF. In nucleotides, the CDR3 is TGTGCCAGCAGCCGACAGGGAAGGTATGGCTACACCTTC.

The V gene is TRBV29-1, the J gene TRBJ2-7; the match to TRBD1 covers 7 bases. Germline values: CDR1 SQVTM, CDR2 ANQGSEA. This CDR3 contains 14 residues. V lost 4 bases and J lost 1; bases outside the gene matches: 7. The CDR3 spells CSVVGTAKSYEQYF. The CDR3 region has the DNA TGCAGCGTTGTAGGGACAGCCAAGTCCTACGAGCAGTACTTC.

The CDR3 spells CASSPFGGTQETQYF. CDR3 in DNA: TGTGCCAGCTCACCTTTCGGGGGGACCCAAGAGACCCAGTACTTC. This chain links TRBV18 with TRBJ2-5, with 7 bases aligning to TRBD2. Germline V lookup: CDR1 KGHSH, CDR2 LQKENI. Losses at the gene ends were 3 bases for V and 1 base for J; bases not matched to a gene: 5. The CDR3 contains 15 residues.

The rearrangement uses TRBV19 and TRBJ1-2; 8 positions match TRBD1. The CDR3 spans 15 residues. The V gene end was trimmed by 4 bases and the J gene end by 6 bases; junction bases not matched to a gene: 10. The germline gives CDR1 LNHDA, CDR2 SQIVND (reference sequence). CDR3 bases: TGTGCCAGTAGTACCCTGGACAGGGAAGTGAATGGCTACACCTTC. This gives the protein CASSTLDREVNGYTF.

The CDR3 nucleotides are TGTGCCAGCAGTTTACAGGGAATTTATAATTCACCCCTCCACTTT. It specifies CASSLQGIYNSPLHF. This chain links TRBV25-1 with TRBJ1-6, with a weak D call TRBD1 (6 bases). The CDR3 covers 15 residues. Germline CDR1 reads MGHDK; CDR2 reads SYGVNS. V dropped 5 bases and J dropped 4 bases, with 12 bases sitting between them. Full variable domain (remainder filled in from reference TRBV25-1 and TRBJ1-6): EADIYQTPRYLVIGTGKKITLECSQTMGHDKMYWYQQDPGMELHLIHYSYGVNSTEKGDLSSESTVSRIRTEHFPLTLESARPSHTSQYLCASSLQGIYNSPLHFGNGTRLTVT.

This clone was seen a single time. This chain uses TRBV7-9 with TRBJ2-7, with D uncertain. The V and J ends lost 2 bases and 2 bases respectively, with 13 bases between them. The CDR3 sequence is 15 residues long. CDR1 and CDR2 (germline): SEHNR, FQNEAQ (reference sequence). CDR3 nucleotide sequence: TGTGCCAGCAGCTTATTCGTAGGCCTAGCCTACGAGCAGTACTTC. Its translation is CASSLFVGLAYEQYF.

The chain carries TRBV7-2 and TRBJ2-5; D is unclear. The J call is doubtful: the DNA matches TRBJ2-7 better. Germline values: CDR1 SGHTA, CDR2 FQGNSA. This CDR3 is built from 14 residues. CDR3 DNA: TGTGCCAGCAGCTTGACACCGATTGTTCCCGAGCAGTACTTC. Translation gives CASSLTPIVPEQYF.

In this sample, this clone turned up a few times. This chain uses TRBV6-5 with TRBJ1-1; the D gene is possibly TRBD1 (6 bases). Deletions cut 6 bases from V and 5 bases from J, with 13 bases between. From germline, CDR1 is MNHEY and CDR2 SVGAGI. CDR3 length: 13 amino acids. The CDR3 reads CASRQQGRTEAFF. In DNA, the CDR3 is TGTGCCAGCAGACAACAGGGAAGAACTGAAGCTTTCTTT.

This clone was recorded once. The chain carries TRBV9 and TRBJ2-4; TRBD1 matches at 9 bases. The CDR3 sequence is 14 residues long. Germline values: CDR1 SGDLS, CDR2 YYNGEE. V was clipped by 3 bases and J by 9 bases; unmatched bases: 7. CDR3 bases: TGTGCCAGCAGCGAACAGGGGGCGAGGAGCATTCAGTACTTC. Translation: CASSEQGARSIQYF.

The CDR3 bases are TGTGCCAGTAGTATGGGACAGTTTGGCACTGAAGCTTTCTTT. Its protein product is CASSMGQFGTEAFF. The gene calls are TRBV19 and TRBJ1-1; TRBD1 matches 7 bases. The CDR3 totals 14 residues. J gave up 4 bases and V 3 bases, and 5 bases lay outside the gene matches. Germline CDR1 is LNHDA and CDR2 is SQIVND (reference sequence).

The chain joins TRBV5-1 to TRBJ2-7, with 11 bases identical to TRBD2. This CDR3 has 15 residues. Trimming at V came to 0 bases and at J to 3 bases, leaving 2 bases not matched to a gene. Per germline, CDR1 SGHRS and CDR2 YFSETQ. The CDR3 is CASSLGLAGIYEQYF. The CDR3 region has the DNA TGCGCCAGCAGCTTGGGACTAGCGGGAATCTACGAGCAGTACTTC. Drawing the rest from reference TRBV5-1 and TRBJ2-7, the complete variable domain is KAGVTQTPRYLIKTRGQQVTLSCSPISGHRSVSWYQQTPGQGLQFLFEYFSETQRNKGNFPGRFSGRQFSNSRSEMNVSTLELGDSALYLCASSLGLAGIYEQYFGPGTRLTVT.

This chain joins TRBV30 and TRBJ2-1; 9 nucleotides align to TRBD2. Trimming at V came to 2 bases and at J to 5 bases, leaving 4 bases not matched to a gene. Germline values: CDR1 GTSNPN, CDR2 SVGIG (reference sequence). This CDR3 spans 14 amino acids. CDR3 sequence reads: CAWSRLAANNEQFF. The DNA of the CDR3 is TGTGCCTGGAGTCGACTAGCGGCGAACAATGAGCAGTTCTTC.

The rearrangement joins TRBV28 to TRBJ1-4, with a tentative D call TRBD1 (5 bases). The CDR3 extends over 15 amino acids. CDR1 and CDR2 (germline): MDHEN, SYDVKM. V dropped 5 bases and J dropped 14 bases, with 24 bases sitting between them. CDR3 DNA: TGTGCCAGCAGTCCCCCTGGGGCAGGACTAAGACACCTGTTTTTT. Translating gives CASSPPGAGLRHLFF.

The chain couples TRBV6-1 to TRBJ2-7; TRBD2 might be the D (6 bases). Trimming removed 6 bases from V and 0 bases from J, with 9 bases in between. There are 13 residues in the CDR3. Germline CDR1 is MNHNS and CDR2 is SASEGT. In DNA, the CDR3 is TGTGCCAGCAGAAGGGACTTCTCCTACGAGCAGTACTTC. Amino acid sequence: CASRRDFSYEQYF.

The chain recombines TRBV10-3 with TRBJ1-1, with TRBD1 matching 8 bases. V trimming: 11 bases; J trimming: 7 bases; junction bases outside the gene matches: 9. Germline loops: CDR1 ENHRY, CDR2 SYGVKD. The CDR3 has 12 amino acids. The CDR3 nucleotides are TGTGCCTCCCAGGCAGGGGGCTTTGAAGCTTTCTTT. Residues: CASQAGGFEAFF.

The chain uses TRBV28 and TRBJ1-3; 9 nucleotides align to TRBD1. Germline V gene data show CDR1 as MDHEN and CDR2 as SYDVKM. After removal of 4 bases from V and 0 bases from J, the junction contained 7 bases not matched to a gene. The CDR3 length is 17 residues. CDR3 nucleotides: TGTGCCAGCAGTTCTGGACAGGGGTCGTTCTCTGGAAACACCATATATTTT. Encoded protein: CASSSGQGSFSGNTIYF.

CDR3 protein: CASSQSGGDTEAFF. The DNA for the CDR3 is TGTGCCAGCAGCCAATCAGGGGGCGACACTGAAGCTTTCTTT. The gene calls are TRBV4-2 and TRBJ1-1, with 8 bases aligning to TRBD1. Unmatched junction bases numbered 2, after V lost 2 bases and J lost 3 bases. The CDR3 consists of 14 residues. The germline gives CDR1 LGHNA, CDR2 YNFKEQ.

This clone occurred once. For the CDR3, the DNA is TGTGCCAGCAGCTATAGTTATGGGACAGGGTCCAATGAGCAGTTCTTC. It encodes CASSYSYGTGSNEQFF. This chain joins TRBV7-3 and TRBJ2-1; 9 positions match TRBD1. Germline CDR1 reads SGHTA; CDR2 reads FQGTGA. This CDR3 is 16 amino acids long. Trimming took 4 bases from V and 6 from J; bases not matched to a gene: 10.

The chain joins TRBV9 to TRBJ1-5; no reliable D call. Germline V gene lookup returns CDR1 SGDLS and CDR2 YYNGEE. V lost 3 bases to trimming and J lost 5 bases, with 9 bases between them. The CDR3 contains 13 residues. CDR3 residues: CASSAALDQPQHF. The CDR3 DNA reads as TGTGCCAGCAGCGCCGCCCTAGATCAGCCCCAGCATTTT.

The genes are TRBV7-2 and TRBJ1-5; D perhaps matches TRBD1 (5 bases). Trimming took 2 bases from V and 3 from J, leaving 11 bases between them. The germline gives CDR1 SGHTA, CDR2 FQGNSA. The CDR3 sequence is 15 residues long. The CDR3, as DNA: TGTGCCAGCAGCTTAAGCGCAGGGATCAATCAGCCCCAGCATTTT. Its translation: CASSLSAGINQPQHF.

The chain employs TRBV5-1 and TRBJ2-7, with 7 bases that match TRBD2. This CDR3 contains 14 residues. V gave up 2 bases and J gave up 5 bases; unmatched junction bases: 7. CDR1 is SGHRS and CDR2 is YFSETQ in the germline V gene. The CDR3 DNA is TGCGCCAGCAGCTTCGGACTAGGTCTTAACGAGCAGTACTTC. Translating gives CASSFGLGLNEQYF.